The next 10 T cell receptor beta chains were all read from a single sample in a study of shared clonotypes between healthy human individuals. Data came from immunoSEQ multiplex PCR; TCRdb stores just in-frame clones and leaves some out. The sample yields 980,000 or so clones, around three quarters seen once. Material: memory CD4+ T cells sorted from blood. Subset defined: CD45RA-negative fraction. These receptors were obtained from a man in his late teens or twenties in good health.

The V and J genes are TRBV30 and TRBJ1-2; D possibly corresponds to TRBD1 (5 bases). Germline V gives CDR1 GTSNPN, CDR2 SVGIG (reference sequence). Trimming removed 5 bases at V and 8 bases at J, with 15 bases between. There are 12 residues in the CDR3. CDR3 bases: TGTGCCTGGGCCTACGGGACTAGCGGCTACACCTTC. This encodes CAWAYGTSGYTF.

A note on this clone: Since a much larger clone is just one base distant, this may be a read error. The same CDR3 arises from other DNA sequences in this sample as well. The chain carries TRBV5-1 and TRBJ2-3; D call uncertain. This CDR3 region has 13 residues. With 0 bases removed from V and 3 bases from J, the gap between germline ends came to 5 bases. Germline CDR1 is SGHRS and CDR2 is YFSETQ. The DNA of the CDR3 is TGCGCCAGCAGCTTGGAAGGTACAGATACGCAGTATTTT. Protein: CASSLEGTDTQYF.

V gene TRBV10-3 combines with J gene TRBJ2-2; D unresolved. Trimming cost V 10 bases and J 6 bases, with 18 bases left between them. The V gene's germline CDR1 is ENHRY and CDR2 SYGVKD. The CDR3 consists of 14 residues. The CDR3 DNA follows: TGTGCCACCGCCGAGCAGCTGGTAGCCGGGGAGCTGTTTTTT. Protein: CATAEQLVAGELFF.

The gene calls are TRBV4-1 and TRBJ2-3; D is uncertain. V was shortened by 6 bases and J by 5 bases, with 12 bases between the two germline ends. CDR1 and CDR2 from the germline V gene are MGHRA and YSYEKL. CDR3 length equals 13 residues. This CDR3 reads CASSPRIGDTQYF. CDR3 DNA: TGCGCCAGCAGTCCAAGGATAGGAGATACGCAGTATTTT.

The chain uses TRBV5-8 and TRBJ1-5; 7 bases line up with TRBD1. V trimming: 4 bases; J trimming: 0 bases; junction bases outside the gene matches: 7. There are 16 residues in the CDR3. CDR1 and CDR2 (germline): SGHTS, YDEGEE. The CDR3 region has the DNA TGTGCCAGCAGCCTGGGACAGTCCTATAGCAATCAGCCCCAGCATTTT. Its translation is CASSLGQSYSNQPQHF.

This chain connects TRBV7-9 to TRBJ1-5; TRBD1 aligns across 9 bases. Germline CDR1 is SEHNR and CDR2 is FQNEAQ (reference sequence). The CDR3 has 16 residues. The V segment lost 4 bases and the J segment 6 bases; nucleotides outside the gene matches: 10. In DNA form, the CDR3 reads TGTGCCAGCAGCTCTGGGACAGGGAGGATGGGTCAGCCCCAGCATTTT. Translating it yields CASSSGTGRMGQPQHF.

The chain combines TRBV7-8 with TRBJ2-7; D uncertain. There are 13 residues in the CDR3. Trimming removed 2 bases from V and 9 bases from J, with 14 bases in between. The germline CDR1 and CDR2 sequences are SGHVS and FQNEAQ. DNA for the CDR3: TGTGCCAGCAGCTTACAACGGGCGGCGTCGCAGTACTTC. It codes for CASSLQRAASQYF.

CDR3 in DNA: TGCGCCAGCAGCTCGGGTGGGGCAGGGGCGCTCGAAAAACTGTTTTTT. Its translation: CASSSGGAGALEKLFF. This chain uses TRBV5-1 with TRBJ1-4, with D possibly TRBD1 on 6 matching bases. V lost 3 bases, J lost 8 bases, and 20 bases lay in between. This CDR3 spans 16 amino acids. Germline CDR1 reads SGHRS; CDR2 reads YFSETQ.

J is TRBJ2-5 and V is TRBV6-5; 8 bases are a match to TRBD1. Germline V gives CDR1 MNHEY, CDR2 SVGAGI. V lost 4 bases and J lost 2; bases outside the gene matches: 6. CDR3 length: 15 residues. CDR3 sequence: CASSFGQGYQETQYF. CDR3 in DNA: TGTGCCAGCAGTTTCGGACAGGGCTATCAAGAGACCCAGTACTTC.

This clone was recorded a few times. V and J are TRBV7-9 and TRBJ1-2; 9 positions agree with TRBD1. The CDR3 has 15 residues. Germline CDR1 reads SEHNR; CDR2 reads FQNEAQ (reference sequence). Trimming at V came to 3 bases and at J to 4 bases, leaving 6 bases not matched to a gene. In nucleotides, the CDR3 is TGTGCCAGCAGCTTCCAGGGACAGGGAGGCTATGGCTACACCTTC. Its translation is CASSFQGQGGYGYTF.